Following are 11 T cell receptor beta chains from one sample sequenced in a study of spatial heterogeneity in lung cancer. Points from the study as a whole: Mutation counts in tumors were tracked by counts of expanded intratumoral alpha and beta TCRs.

From the 5' RACE reads, TCRdb called clonotypes with MiXCR, one entry per CDR3 protein. The sample has over 25,000 distinct CDR3 sequences, 7.1% seen once. These receptors have no identified antigens. Time point given: sample taken at primary tumor resection. Specimen: lung tumor tissue, collected at surgery. All receptors come from a male donor with early-stage non-small cell lung cancer.

This clonotype showed up just a few times. V is TRBV5-1 and J is TRBJ2-1; 8 bases fit TRBD1. The germline CDR1 and CDR2 sequences are SGHRS and YFSETQ. With V trimmed by 4 bases and J by 7 bases, 10 bases remained unmatched. This CDR3 is 15 amino acids long. CDR3 residues: CASSLRTGFVNEQFF. For the CDR3, the DNA is TGCGCCAGCAGCCTAAGGACAGGGTTCGTAAATGAGCAGTTCTTC.

This clonotype was detected ten times or more. The chain is built from TRBV28 and TRBJ2-4; unclear D gene. In germline, CDR1 is MDHEN, CDR2 SYDVKM. The ends were cut back, 5 bases at V and 0 bases at J, with 11 bases in the middle. This CDR3 spans 15 amino acids. The DNA for the CDR3 is TGTGCCAGCAGTACCTTGGAGCTAGCCAAAAACATTCAGTACTTC. It encodes CASSTLELAKNIQYF.

The table lists this clonotype with many counts. The chain has TRBV20-1 and TRBJ2-7, with 8 bases fitting TRBD1. The CDR3 length is 13 residues. V was clipped by 6 bases and J by 4 bases; unmatched bases: 8. Germline-derived CDR1 and CDR2 are DFQATT and SNEGSKA (reference sequence). For the CDR3, the DNA is TGCAGTGCCACGGACAGGGAAGGATACGAGCAGTACTTC. Residues: CSATDREGYEQYF.

There are many counts of this clonotype. The chain couples TRBV25-1 to TRBJ2-4; D is perhaps TRBD1 (6 bases). CDR1 is MGHDK and CDR2 is SYGVNS in the germline V gene. The V and J ends lost 5 bases and 2 bases respectively, with 10 bases between them. The CDR3 totals 14 residues. For the CDR3, the DNA is TGTGCCAGCAGTCCTCAGGGGTCCAAAAACATTCAGTACTTC. It encodes CASSPQGSKNIQYF.

V is TRBV20-1 and J is TRBJ2-1; 7 bases are shared with TRBD2. Germline CDR1 and CDR2: DFQATT and SNEGSKA (reference sequence). The CDR3 extends over 14 amino acids. This chain's CDR3 is CKCGRGASYNEQFF. The CDR3 DNA follows: TGCAAATGTGGGAGGGGCGCTTCCTACAATGAGCAGTTCTTC.

This clonotype was seen repeatedly, ten times or more. The CDR3: CASSKFGGTDTQYF. CDR3 DNA: TGTGCCAGCAGCAAATTTGGGGGCACAGATACGCAGTATTTT. The chain joins TRBV28 to TRBJ2-3, with D unclear. CDR1 and CDR2 (germline): MDHEN, SYDVKM. The CDR3 is made up of 14 amino acids. V shed 6 bases and J shed 1 base, with 11 bases lying between them.

This clonotype was seen at least ten times. The chain is built from TRBV7-2 and TRBJ2-2; 11 nucleotides line up with TRBD2. V shed 5 bases and J 5 bases; nucleotides not matched to a gene: 7. CDR3 size: 16 residues. Germline V gene sequence: CDR1 SGHTA, CDR2 FQGNSA. The CDR3 DNA follows: TGTGCCAGCAGCCCCTTTAGCGGGGGGGTGACCGGGGAGCTGTTTTTT. This codes for CASSPFSGGVTGELFF.

The rearrangement joins TRBV12-3 or TRBV12-4 to TRBJ2-7; 9 bases match TRBD1. Losses at the gene ends were 5 bases for V and 3 bases for J; bases not matched to a gene: 11. This CDR3 spans 16 amino acids. As DNA, the CDR3 is TGTGCCAGCAGTCCCCCCGGGACAGGGTTCCTCTACGAGCAGTACTTC. Translated, it gives CASSPPGTGFLYEQYF.

This clonotype was seen repeatedly, ten times or more. The rearrangement links TRBV12-3 or TRBV12-4 to TRBJ1-2; D gene uncertain. V gave up 2 bases and J gave up 6 bases, with 16 bases separating them. There are 15 residues in the CDR3. For the CDR3, the DNA is TGTGCCAGCAGTTTAAGTTTGCGGGGAATCAATGGCTACACCTTC. It translates to CASSLSLRGINGYTF.

This clonotype came up many times. J is TRBJ2-6 and V is TRBV29-1, with D tentatively TRBD1 (6 bases). The CDR3 runs to 14 residues. The germline V gene has CDR1 SQVTM and CDR2 ANQGSEA. Trimming cost V 2 bases and J 3 bases, with 8 bases left between them. The DNA for the CDR3 is TGCAGCGTTGAAACAGGGAATGGGGCCAACGTCCTGACTTTC. Its translation: CSVETGNGANVLTF.

This clonotype showed up many times. This chain connects TRBV7-2 to TRBJ2-1; D might be TRBD1 (6 bases). CDR3 length equals 15 residues. The germline V and J ends were trimmed by 1 base and 1 base, with 8 bases remaining between them. CDR1 and CDR2 from the germline V gene are SGHTA and FQGNSA. The CDR3 spells CASSLGDKSYNEQFF. CDR3 in DNA: TGTGCCAGCAGCTTAGGGGACAAGTCCTACAATGAGCAGTTCTTC.